Listed below are T cell receptor beta chains from one sample, sequenced in a study of immune characterization of retroperitoneal liposarcoma. MiXCR, run by TCRdb on the PCR reads, gives a single entry per CDR3 protein. This table has approximately 11,000 distinct CDR3 sequences, around half appearing once. Sequencing was performed on tumor tissue. Receptor source: a female donor with retroperitoneal liposarcoma. CDR3s include the opening cysteine and the closing phenylalanine or tryptophan. D genes are given only for firm matches. Only some rows state a clone size, as once, few, many or a class for expanded clones.

TRBV7-6	TRBJ1-6	medium-sized	NA	CASSSDPPMRSYNSPLHF	TGTGCCAGCAGCTCGGACCCTCCCATGAGGTCCTATAATTCACCCCTCCACTTT
TRBV28	TRBJ2-1	NA	NA	CASTGAYEQFF	TGTGCCAGCACAGGGGCCTACGAGCAGTTCTTC
TRBV6-1	TRBJ1-6	few	NA	CASTLQYNSPLHF	TGTGCCAGCACCTTACAATATAATTCACCCCTCCACTTT
TRBV7-8	TRBJ2-7	many	TRBD1	CASQTGGAYNEQYF	TGTGCCAGTCAGACAGGGGGCGCCTACAATGAGCAGTACTTC
TRBV7-2	TRBJ2-1	medium-sized	TRBD2	CASSLKGGTSDYEQFF	TGTGCCAGCAGCTTAAAGGGAGGGACTAGCGACTACGAGCAGTTCTTC
TRBV7-2	TRBJ2-7	few	NA	CASSSGPGREQYF	TGTGCCAGCAGCTCCGGACCGGGACGCGAGCAGTACTTC
TRBV6-1	TRBJ2-1	NA	TRBD2	CASSEQRLAGGFYRNNEQFF	TGTGCCAGCAGTGAGCAAAGACTAGCGGGAGGTTTTTATAGAAACAATGAGCAGTTCTTC
TRBV6-5	TRBJ2-1	NA	NA	CASSYLDPGRYNEQFF	TGTGCCAGCAGTTACTTAGATCCGGGGCGTTACAATGAGCAGTTCTTC
TRBV6-1	TRBJ2-3	NA	TRBD2	CASSDTSGADTQYF	TGTGCCAGCAGTGATACTAGCGGGGCAGATACGCAGTATTTT
TRBV7-6	TRBJ2-6	NA	NA	CASSLAAGQLTNVLTF	TGTGCCAGCAGCTTAGCGGCAGGGCAGTTGACCAACGTCCTGACTTTC
TRBV6-1	TRBJ2-6	NA	NA	CASSGGAGANVLTF	TGTGCCAGCAGTGGCGGGGCTGGGGCCAACGTCCTGACTTTC
TRBV6-6	TRBJ2-1	NA	TRBD2	CASSVSLARSYNEQFF	TGTGCCAGCAGTGTCTCACTAGCGCGCTCCTACAATGAGCAGTTCTTC
TRBV6-1	TRBJ1-1	NA	NA	CASRGGKDTEAFF	TGTGCCAGCAGGGGGGGCAAGGACACTGAAGCTTTCTTT
TRBV7-6	TRBJ2-7	few	NA	CASSLDEGPTYEQYF	TGTGCCAGCAGCTTAGATGAGGGGCCCACCTACGAGCAGTACTTC
TRBV30	TRBJ2-7	once	NA	CAWRGEGWYEQYF	TGTGCCTGGAGGGGGGAAGGGTGGTACGAGCAGTACTTC
TRBV7-2	TRBJ2-5	once	NA	CASSLDNSQETQYF	TGTGCCAGCAGCTTAGATAACAGCCAAGAGACCCAGTACTTC
TRBV6-6	TRBJ2-7	many	NA	CASSYGRGWSYEQYF	TGTGCCAGCAGTTACGGGCGGGGATGGTCCTACGAGCAGTACTTC
TRBV6-6	TRBJ2-1	medium-sized	TRBD1	CASSYSGQGNEQFF	TGTGCCAGCAGTTACTCTGGACAGGGGAATGAGCAGTTCTTC
TRBV6-2/TRBV6-3	TRBJ2-1	NA	TRBD2	CASSGLAGATNEQFF	TGTGCCAGCAGCGGACTAGCGGGAGCGACCAATGAGCAGTTCTTC
TRBV6-1	TRBJ2-3	medium-sized	TRBD2	CASSDQPSGGGTDTQYF	TGTGCCAGCAGTGACCAACCCAGCGGGGGGGGCACAGATACGCAGTATTTT
TRBV27	TRBJ2-5	NA	NA	CASSLVFQETQYF	TGTGCCAGCAGTTTGGTCTTCCAAGAGACCCAGTACTTC
TRBV25-1	TRBJ2-6	NA	TRBD1	CASSGQGAGANVLTF	TGTGCCAGCAGTGGACAGGGGGCTGGGGCCAACGTCCTGACTTTC
TRBV6-1	TRBJ2-1	NA	TRBD2	CASSYGGGRSSYNEQFF	TGTGCCAGCAGCTACGGGGGCGGGAGGAGCTCCTACAATGAGCAGTTCTTC
TRBV7-2	TRBJ2-1	many	NA	CASNPGGVTYEQFF	TGTGCCAGCAACCCCGGGGGTGTGACCTACGAGCAGTTCTTC
TRBV6-1	TRBJ2-7	NA	NA	CASSTKGDAAYEQYF	TGTGCCAGCAGCACCAAGGGGGACGCAGCCTACGAGCAGTACTTC
TRBV6-5	TRBJ2-3	medium-sized	TRBD2	CASSYTSGGASTDTQYF	TGTGCCAGCAGTTACACTAGCGGGGGTGCTAGCACAGATACGCAGTATTTT
TRBV27	TRBJ2-7	NA	NA	CASSMTIGIHYEQYF	TGTGCCAGCTCAATGACCATTGGGATTCACTACGAGCAGTACTTC
TRBV6-6	TRBJ2-3	NA	NA	CASSYSTYRVPTDTQYF	TGTGCCAGCAGTTACTCGACCTACAGGGTCCCCACAGATACGCAGTATTTT
TRBV6-4	TRBJ2-1	NA	NA	CASSPGFYNEQFF	TGTGCCAGCTCGCCAGGGTTTTACAATGAGCAGTTCTTC
TRBV7-2	TRBJ2-4	NA	TRBD2	CASSLDPSGYGLFF	TGTGCCAGCAGCTTAGATCCTAGCGGCTACGGGCTGTTCTTC
TRBV6-8	TRBJ2-3	few	TRBD1	CASSYQGAYTDTQYF	TGTGCCAGCAGTTACCAGGGGGCTTACACAGATACGCAGTATTTT
TRBV11-2	TRBJ2-1	NA	NA	CASSLEMANEQFF	TGTGCCAGCAGCTTAGAGATGGCCAACGAGCAGTTCTTC
TRBV6-1	TRBJ1-2	NA	TRBD1	CASSGRDRGDLGYTF	TGTGCCAGCAGTGGCCGGGACAGGGGGGATCTCGGCTACACCTTC
TRBV6-1	TRBJ2-3	NA	NA	CASSPAYARPDTQYF	TGTGCCAGCAGCCCGGCTTATGCCCGTCCAGATACGCAGTATTTT
TRBV6-1	TRBJ1-1	NA	TRBD1	CASRMTGGTEAFF	TGTGCCAGCAGGATGACAGGGGGGACTGAAGCTTTCTTT
TRBV6-1	TRBJ2-1	NA	NA	CASRDAFNEQFF	TGTGCCAGCAGGGACGCCTTCAATGAGCAGTTCTTC
TRBV6-1	TRBJ2-1	NA	NA	CASRKRVAEPYEQFF	TGTGCCAGCAGAAAAAGGGTGGCCGAACCCTACGAGCAGTTCTTC
TRBV12-3/TRBV12-4	TRBJ2-1	few	TRBD2	CASSLGGGSYNEQFF	TGTGCCAGCAGTTTGGGCGGGGGGTCCTACAATGAGCAGTTCTTC
TRBV12-3/TRBV12-4	TRBJ2-1	NA	NA	CASSPRQSYNEQFF	TGTGCCAGCAGTCCCCGACAGTCCTACAATGAGCAGTTCTTC
TRBV12-3/TRBV12-4	TRBJ2-1	few	TRBD1	CASSPTGRIYEQFF	TGTGCCAGCAGTCCGACAGGGAGAATCTACGAGCAGTTCTTC
TRBV27	TRBJ2-1	NA	NA	CASSMGLANEQFF	TGTGCCAGCAGTATGGGACTTGCTAATGAGCAGTTCTTC
TRBV7-8	TRBJ2-1	NA	NA	CASSQNRVNEQFF	TGTGCCAGCAGCCAAAACAGGGTTAATGAGCAGTTCTTC
TRBV7-8	TRBJ2-7	NA	NA	CASSLSLAYEQYF	TGTGCCAGCAGCTTATCACTAGCCTACGAGCAGTACTTC
TRBV7-2	TRBJ1-5	NA	NA	CASSRAGRNQPQHF	TGTGCCAGTTCGAGGGCAGGGCGTAATCAGCCCCAGCATTTT
TRBV6-1	TRBJ1-1	NA	NA	CASSEARRRGGWTEAFF	TGTGCCAGCAGTGAAGCGCGTCGGAGGGGAGGGTGGACTGAAGCTTTCTTT
TRBV6-1	TRBJ2-5	NA	NA	CASSEAGGGSYNEQYF	TGTGCCAGCAGTGAAGCGGGAGGGGGCTCCTACAATGAGCAGTACTTC
TRBV6-1	TRBJ2-1	NA	NA	CASSGESWASSYNEQFF	TGTGCCAGCAGTGGAGAATCCTGGGCTAGCTCCTACAATGAGCAGTTCTTC
TRBV12-3/TRBV12-4	TRBJ2-3	NA	NA	CASSLRGIPDTQYF	TGTGCCAGCAGTTTGAGGGGGATTCCAGATACGCAGTATTTT
TRBV7-2	TRBJ2-1	many	NA	CASSLFVSTGYSYEQFF	TGTGCCAGCAGCTTATTCGTGTCGACAGGCTACTCCTACGAGCAGTTCTTC
TRBV10-2	TRBJ2-1	NA	NA	CASSKGSYNEQFF	TGCGCCAGCAGTAAAGGATCCTACAATGAGCAGTTCTTC
TRBV6-1	TRBJ2-7	large	NA	CASSLPAGTGWYEQYF	TGTGCCAGCAGTTTGCCCGCCGGTACAGGGTGGTACGAGCAGTACTTC
TRBV6-8	TRBJ2-1	NA	TRBD2	CASSYTLPGLTIAKNIQFF	TGTGCCAGCAGTTACACCCTTCCGGGACTAACCATAGCCAAAAACATTCAGTTCTTC
TRBV6-5	TRBJ1-2	once	NA	CASSYSTNYGYTF	TGTGCCAGCAGTTACTCGACAAACTATGGCTACACCTTC
TRBV6-1	TRBJ1-1	NA	NA	CASSGWVMGSTEAFF	TGTGCCAGCAGTGGTTGGGTCATGGGGTCCACTGAAGCTTTCTTT
TRBV6-1	TRBJ2-3	NA	TRBD2	CASRVEREHGTDTQYF	TGTGCCAGCAGGGTTGAGCGGGAGCATGGCACAGATACGCAGTATTTT
TRBV24-1	TRBJ2-7	once	NA	CATSDPRQGGMYEQYF	TGTGCCACCAGTGACCCACGACAGGGAGGGATGTACGAGCAGTACTTC
TRBV4-3	TRBJ1-6	NA	NA	CASSQGPGAGLPLHF	TGCGCCAGCAGCCAGGGGCCGGGGGCGGGGTTACCCCTCCACTTT
TRBV6-6	TRBJ2-7	NA	NA	CASSYSTGYYEQYF	TGTGCCAGCAGTTACTCAACAGGGTATTACGAGCAGTACTTC
TRBV6-1	TRBJ2-3	few	NA	CASSERTGTDTQYF	TGTGCCAGCAGTGAGAGGACAGGCACAGATACGCAGTATTTT
TRBV9	TRBJ2-1	NA	NA	CASSGLVANEQFF	TGTGCCAGCAGCGGACTGGTAGCGAATGAGCAGTTCTTC